This T cell receptor (beta chain) was obtained from a study of control samples from healthy donors and cancer patients. Sequenced by immunoSEQ multiplex PCR; TCRdb stores in-frame clones only, minus some. The data show about 150,000 clones, around 88% seen once. Sequenced material: blood. This receptor was identified in a man younger than 35 in good health.

CDR3 nucleotides: TGTGCCAGCAGCTTATCCCCAGGGGACAGCCAGCAGTTCTTC. Translated, it gives CASSLSPGDSQQFF. The chain joins TRBV7-3 to TRBJ2-1, with TRBD1 matching over 7 bases. Trimming took 2 bases from V and 11 from J; bases not matched to a gene: 9. The CDR3 sequence is 14 residues long. CDR1 is SGHTA and CDR2 is FQGTGA in the germline V gene.